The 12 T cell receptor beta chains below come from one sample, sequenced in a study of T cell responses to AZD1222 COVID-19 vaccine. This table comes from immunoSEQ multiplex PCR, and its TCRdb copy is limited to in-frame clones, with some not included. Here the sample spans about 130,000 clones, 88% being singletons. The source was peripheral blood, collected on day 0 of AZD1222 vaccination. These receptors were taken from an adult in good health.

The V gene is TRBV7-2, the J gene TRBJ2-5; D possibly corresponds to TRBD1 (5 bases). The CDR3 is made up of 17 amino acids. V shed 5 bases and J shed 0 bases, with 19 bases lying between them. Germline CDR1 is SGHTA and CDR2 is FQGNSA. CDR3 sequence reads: CASSISGQGTYQETQYF. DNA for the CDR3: TGTGCCAGCAGCATATCGGGCCAGGGAACCTACCAAGAGACCCAGTACTTC.

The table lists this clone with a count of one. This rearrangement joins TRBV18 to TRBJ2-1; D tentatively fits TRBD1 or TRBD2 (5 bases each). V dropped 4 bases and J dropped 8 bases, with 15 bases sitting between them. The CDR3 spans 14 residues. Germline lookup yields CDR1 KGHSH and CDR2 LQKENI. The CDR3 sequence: CASSRSRELDEQFF. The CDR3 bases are TGTGCCAGCTCACGAAGCAGGGAGTTGGATGAGCAGTTCTTC.

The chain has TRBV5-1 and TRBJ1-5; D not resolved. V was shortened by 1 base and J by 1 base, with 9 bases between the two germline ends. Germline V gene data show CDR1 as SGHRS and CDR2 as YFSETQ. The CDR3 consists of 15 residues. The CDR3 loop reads CASSLSPESNQPQHF. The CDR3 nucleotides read TGCGCCAGCAGCTTGAGTCCAGAAAGCAATCAGCCCCAGCATTTT.

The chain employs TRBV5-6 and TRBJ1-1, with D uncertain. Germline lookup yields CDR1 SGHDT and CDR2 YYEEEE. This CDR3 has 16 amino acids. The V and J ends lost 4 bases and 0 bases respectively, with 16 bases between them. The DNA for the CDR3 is TGTGCCAGCAGCAGGACCCTCGGGGTCATGAACACTGAAGCTTTCTTT. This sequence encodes CASSRTLGVMNTEAFF.

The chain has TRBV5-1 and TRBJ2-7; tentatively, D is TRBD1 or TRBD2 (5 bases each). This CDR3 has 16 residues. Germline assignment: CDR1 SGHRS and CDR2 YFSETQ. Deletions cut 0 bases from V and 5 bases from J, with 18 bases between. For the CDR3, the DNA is TGCGCCAGCAGCTTGGCGGTAACCGGACTCAGGGACGAGCAGTACTTC. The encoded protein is CASSLAVTGLRDEQYF.

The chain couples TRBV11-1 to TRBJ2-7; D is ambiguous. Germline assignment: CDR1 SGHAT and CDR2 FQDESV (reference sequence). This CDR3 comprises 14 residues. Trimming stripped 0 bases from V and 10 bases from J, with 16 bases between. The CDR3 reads CASSLAGSRESQYF. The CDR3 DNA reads TGTGCCAGCAGCTTAGCCGGCAGCCGAGAGTCCCAGTACTTC.

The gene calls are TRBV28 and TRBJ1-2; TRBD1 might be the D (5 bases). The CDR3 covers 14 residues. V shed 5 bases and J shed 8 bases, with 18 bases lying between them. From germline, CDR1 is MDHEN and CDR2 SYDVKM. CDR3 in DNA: TGTGCCAGCAGTGAATCGGACACCCTGGGAGGCTACACCTTC. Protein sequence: CASSESDTLGGYTF.

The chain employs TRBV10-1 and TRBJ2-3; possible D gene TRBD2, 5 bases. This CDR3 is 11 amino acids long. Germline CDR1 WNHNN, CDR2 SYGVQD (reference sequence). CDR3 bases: TGCGCAAGCGGTTCCACAGATACGCAGTATTTT. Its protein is CASGSTDTQYF.

The DNA of the CDR3 is TGTGCCAGCAGCTGGGGACTAGCGGGGAACTACGAGCAGTACTTC. Its translation is CASSWGLAGNYEQYF. This chain links TRBV5-6 with TRBJ2-7, with 13 positions matching TRBD2. This CDR3 region has 15 residues. CDR1 is SGHDT and CDR2 is YYEEEE in the germline V gene. Unmatched junction bases numbered 3, after V lost 3 bases and J lost 3 bases.

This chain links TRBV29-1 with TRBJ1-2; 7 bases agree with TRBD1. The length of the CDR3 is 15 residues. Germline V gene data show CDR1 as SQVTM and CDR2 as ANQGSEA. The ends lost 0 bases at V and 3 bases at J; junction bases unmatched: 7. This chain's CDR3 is CSVEDPRRGDYGYTF. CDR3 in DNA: TGCAGCGTTGAAGATCCCCGCAGGGGGGACTATGGCTACACCTTC.

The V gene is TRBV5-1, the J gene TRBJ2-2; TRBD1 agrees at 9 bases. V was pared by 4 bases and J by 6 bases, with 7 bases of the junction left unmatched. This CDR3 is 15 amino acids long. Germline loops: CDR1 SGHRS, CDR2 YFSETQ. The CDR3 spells CASSQGQGAAGELFF. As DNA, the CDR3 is TGCGCCAGCAGCCAGGGACAGGGAGCCGCCGGGGAGCTGTTTTTT.

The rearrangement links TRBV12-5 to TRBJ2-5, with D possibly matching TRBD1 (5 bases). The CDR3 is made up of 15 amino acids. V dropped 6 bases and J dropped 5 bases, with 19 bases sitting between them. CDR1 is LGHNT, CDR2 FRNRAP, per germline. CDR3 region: CASGPVSGPGETQYF. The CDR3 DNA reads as TGTGCTAGTGGCCCGGTGTCCGGCCCAGGGGAGACCCAGTACTTC.